Below, 21 T cell receptor beta chains from the same sample are listed, as sequenced in a study of T cells in Graves' hyperthyroidism and ophthalmopathy. RNA transcripts provided the source from which TCR beta CDR3 regions were amplified. The HTBI set primed first-round TCR CDR3 RT-PCR. TCRdb ran MiXCR on the multiplex PCR reads and lists one entry per CDR3 protein. The sample lists about 480,000 distinct CDR3 sequences, 14% occurring once. The sample consisted of blood. These receptors all stem from a woman aged 18-30 years with Graves' hyperthyroidism.

The chain employs TRBV6-5 and TRBJ1-4; the D is unclear. The CDR3 length is 16 residues. V lost 0 bases to trimming and J lost 8 bases, with 16 bases between them. Germline V gene data show CDR1 as MNHEY and CDR2 as SVGAGI. The CDR3 DNA sequence: TGTGCCAGCAGTTACTCGATTAGGCGCGATAGGGAAAAACTGTTTTTT. It yields the protein CASSYSIRRDREKLFF.

V usage is TRBV7-2 and J usage is TRBJ2-1, with 8 bases aligning to TRBD2. This CDR3 has 16 amino acids. The V segment lost 5 bases and the J segment 3 bases; nucleotides outside the gene matches: 9. CDR1 is SGHTA, CDR2 FQGNSA, per germline. The chain's CDR3 is CASSEGGGRNYNEQFF. DNA for the CDR3: TGTGCCAGCAGCGAGGGGGGCGGGAGGAACTACAATGAGCAGTTCTTC.

CDR3 sequence (DNA): TGCAGTGCTAGAGCAGGGGCAGGCGGGGAGCTGTTTTTT. This translates into CSARAGAGGELFF. The chain has TRBV20-1 and TRBJ2-2; perhaps TRBD1 as D (6 bases). Germline V gene sequence: CDR1 DFQATT, CDR2 SNEGSKA (reference sequence). V was cut by 1 base and J by 7 bases, with 10 bases left in between. The CDR3 totals 13 residues.

To note about this clonotype: A much larger clone is a single base away; this may be a read error. V usage is TRBV20-1 and J usage is TRBJ2-3; no clear D. Germline-derived CDR1 and CDR2 are DFQATT and SNEGSKA (reference sequence). The CDR3 runs to 13 residues. The germline V and J ends were trimmed by 2 bases and 2 bases, with 8 bases remaining between them. The chain's CDR3 is CSARLGYTDTQYF. The CDR3 DNA follows: TGCAGTGCTAGACTGGGATACACAGATACGCAGTATTTT.

This clonotype was counted ten times or more. This chain uses TRBV27 with TRBJ1-5; D possibly corresponds to TRBD1 (6 bases). CDR3 length equals 15 residues. Trimming left V 5 bases short and J 0 bases short, with 11 bases between. CDR1 MNHEY and CDR2 SMNVEV come from the germline V gene (reference sequence). The CDR3: CASSPGTYSNQPQHF. CDR3 nucleotide sequence: TGTGCCAGCAGTCCAGGGACATATAGCAATCAGCCCCAGCATTTT.

A few counts support this clonotype. The chain uses TRBV25-1 and TRBJ1-4; the D is unclear. Germline V CDR1 and CDR2: MGHDK, SYGVNS. The CDR3 is 12 amino acids. Trimming left V 4 bases short and J 11 bases short, with 11 bases between. In nucleotides, the CDR3 is TGTGCCAGCAGTGCGGGTGGGAGGAAACTGTTTTTT. Its protein product is CASSAGGRKLFF.

This clonotype occurred many times. The chain combines TRBV18 with TRBJ1-1, with D tentatively TRBD1 (6 bases). The CDR3 sequence is 18 residues long. The germline V gene has CDR1 KGHSH and CDR2 LQKENI. The germline V and J ends were trimmed by 0 bases and 1 base, with 18 bases remaining between them. The CDR3 bases are TGTGCCAGCTCACCACCGGTGGCCAGGGGCCGCCAGAACACTGAAGCTTTCTTT. Its protein is CASSPPVARGRQNTEAFF.

This clonotype was detected many times. The chain couples TRBV2 to TRBJ2-1; perhaps D is TRBD1 or TRBD2 (5 bases each). Germline V gene data show CDR1 as SNHLY and CDR2 as FYNNEI. Trimming stripped 2 bases from V and 5 bases from J, with 10 bases between. The CDR3 loop spans 14 amino acids. The CDR3 nucleotides read TGTGCCAGCAGTGAAACAGAGGGGAACAATGAGCAGTTCTTC. It encodes CASSETEGNNEQFF.

The sample holds many counts of this clonotype. This chain uses TRBV11-2 with TRBJ1-4, with D hard to call. The CDR3 extends over 16 amino acids. V gave up 5 bases and J gave up 5 bases, with 18 bases separating them. Per the germline V gene, CDR1 is SGHAT and CDR2 is FQNNGV. CDR3 region: CASSPRHTALNEKLFF. CDR3 sequence (DNA): TGTGCCAGCAGCCCCCGGCACACCGCACTCAATGAAAAACTGTTTTTT.

This sequence joins TRBV5-1 and TRBJ2-1; TRBD1 matches at 7 bases. The CDR3 is made up of 15 amino acids. The V and J ends lost 0 bases and 4 bases, in that order; junction bases with no gene match: 4. Per the germline V gene, CDR1 is SGHRS and CDR2 is YFSETQ. The CDR3 reads CASSLEQGRYNEQFF. The CDR3, as DNA: TGCGCCAGCAGCTTGGAACAGGGGAGATACAATGAGCAGTTCTTC.

This clonotype was seen a few times. CDR3 protein: CATRDTPSTDTQYF. For the CDR3, the DNA is TGTGCCACTAGGGACACCCCTAGCACAGATACGCAGTATTTT. The rearrangement uses TRBV10-3 and TRBJ2-3, with D possibly TRBD1 on 6 matching bases. V was pared by 10 bases and J by 0 bases, with 14 bases between. The germline CDR1 and CDR2 sequences are ENHRY and SYGVKD. The CDR3 extends over 14 amino acids.

This clonotype showed up many times. The chain has TRBV30 and TRBJ1-3, with a tentative D call TRBD1 (5 bases). Trimming stripped 2 bases from V and 0 bases from J, with 11 bases between. The CDR3 runs 15 residues. CDR1 is GTSNPN, CDR2 SVGIG, per germline (reference sequence). The CDR3 nucleotides are TGTGCCTGGAGTCCGGGACGGACCTCTGGAAACACCATATATTTT. This encodes CAWSPGRTSGNTIYF.

The chain combines TRBV18 with TRBJ1-4; a possible D gene is TRBD1 (5 bases). The CDR3 has 16 amino acids. The V gene lost 4 bases and the J gene lost 0 bases, with 12 bases spanning the gap. Germline V CDR1 and CDR2: KGHSH, LQKENI. CDR3 nucleotides: TGTGCCAGCTCACAGCTCGGGGGAGCAACTAATGAAAAACTGTTTTTT. Its protein is CASSQLGGATNEKLFF.

This clonotype has ten or more counts. V usage is TRBV20-1 and J usage is TRBJ2-4; TRBD2 aligns across 8 bases. Germline CDR1 and CDR2: DFQATT and SNEGSKA (reference sequence). After removal of 0 bases from V and 0 bases from J, the junction contained 10 bases not matched to a gene. CDR3 length: 18 amino acids. CDR3 residues: CSARDSETSDLAKNIQYF. The CDR3 DNA reads as TGCAGTGCTAGAGATTCGGAGACTAGCGATCTAGCCAAAAACATTCAGTACTTC.

The chain uses TRBV7-4 and TRBJ2-1, with a weak D call TRBD2 (6 bases). The V and J ends lost 1 base and 0 bases respectively, with 13 bases between them. The length of the CDR3 is 17 residues. CDR1 and CDR2 (germline): SGHVT, SQSDAQ. CDR3 DNA sequence: TGTGCCAGCAGCTTAGGAACTAGCAGCCGCTCCTACAATGAGCAGTTCTTC. Its protein product is CASSLGTSSRSYNEQFF.

In regard to this clonotype: It may be a read error: a sequence one base away is much more abundant. The V call is TRBV30, the J call TRBJ2-5, with no clear D. Near its end, the DNA agrees better with TRBJ2-1, so the J call may be wrong. Looked up from germline, CDR1 is GTSNPN and CDR2 is SVGIG (reference sequence). The CDR3 extends over 11 amino acids. CDR3 region: CAWRSAETQFF. CDR3 DNA: TGTGCCTGGAGATCGGCCGAGACCCAGTTCTTC.

At least ten counts were recorded for this clonotype. This rearrangement joins TRBV11-2 to TRBJ2-7; 7 bases agree with TRBD1. CDR1 and CDR2 (germline): SGHAT, FQNNGV. The CDR3 is made up of 15 amino acids. Trimming took 1 base from V and 4 from J; bases not matched to a gene: 7. The CDR3 spells CASSLVPGQSYEQYF. CDR3 nucleotide sequence: TGTGCCAGCAGCTTAGTTCCGGGACAGAGTTACGAGCAGTACTTC.

The chain couples TRBV10-3 to TRBJ2-3; D uncertain. V was trimmed by 4 bases and J by 1 base, leaving 9 bases between them. This CDR3 spans 14 amino acids. The germline CDR1 and CDR2 sequences are ENHRY and SYGVKD. CDR3 sequence (DNA): TGTGCCATCAGTGTTGGCTCCGGCACAGATACGCAGTATTTT. The encoded protein is CAISVGSGTDTQYF.

This clonotype was recorded many times. J is TRBJ2-7 and V is TRBV6-1; 7 positions agree with TRBD1. Germline V gives CDR1 MNHNS, CDR2 SASEGT. With 5 bases clipped from V and 2 bases from J, the junction kept 9 bases outside the gene matches. This CDR3 has 15 amino acids. CDR3 in DNA: TGTGCCAGCAGTTACTTGGGACAGATGACCTACGAGCAGTACTTC. Protein product: CASSYLGQMTYEQYF.

The CDR3 here is CASSLGTVYSNQPQHF. The CDR3 DNA follows: TGTGCCAGCAGCTTAGGGACGGTATATAGCAATCAGCCCCAGCATTTT. The chain links TRBV7-2 to TRBJ1-5; no firm D call. Germline lookup yields CDR1 SGHTA and CDR2 FQGNSA. The CDR3 is 16 amino acids. V was shortened by 1 base and J by 0 bases, with 10 bases between the two germline ends.

On this clonotype: With a much larger clone just one base away, this may be a read error. The chain joins TRBV19 to TRBJ2-1; unclear D gene. Germline V gene data show CDR1 as LNHDA and CDR2 as SQIVND (reference sequence). V was cut by 2 bases and J by 0 bases, with 8 bases left in between. The length of the CDR3 is 15 residues. Here the CDR3 DNA reads TGTGCCAGTAGTATAACCCCGGGCTCCTACAATGAGCAGTTCTTC. This gives the protein CASSITPGSYNEQFF.